A selection of T cell receptor beta chains follows, all from one sample in a study of T cells in Graves' hyperthyroidism and ophthalmopathy. TCRdb reanalysed the multiplex PCR reads using MiXCR and keeps one entry per CDR3 protein. This sample has some 600,000 distinct CDR3 sequences, with 14% found just once. Source material: blood. The receptors were gathered from a young woman with Graves' hyperthyroidism that later progressed to Graves' ophthalmopathy. CDR3s leave out the opening cysteine and the closing phenylalanine or tryptophan.

J | V | CDR3
TRBJ2-1 | TRBV7-9 | ASSLIPSGGGYNEQF
TRBJ2-1 | TRBV6-1 | ASKPSAWTHNEQF
TRBJ2-1 | TRBV11-2 | ASSLDRTGSAYNEQF
TRBJ2-7 | TRBV3-1 | ASSRGTVYEQY
TRBJ2-7 | TRBV19 | ASSDGTSYEQY
TRBJ2-2 | TRBV10-2 | ASSGGVSGELF
TRBJ2-1 | TRBV2 | ASSVWDRGEYNEQF
TRBJ1-5 | TRBV7-8 | ASSLDIRNQPQH
TRBJ1-4 | TRBV29-1 | IPTGTDEKLF
TRBJ2-3 | TRBV11-1 | ASSFLGEGTQY
TRBJ1-1 | TRBV5-1 | ASSLDREDSEAF
TRBJ2-7 | TRBV4-3 | ASSQVMRTGHYEQY
TRBJ2-7 | TRBV6-1 | ASSTDRDYEQY
TRBJ2-3 | TRBV6-2/TRBV6-3 | ASSLRTFSQY
TRBJ2-7 | TRBV2 | ASRDLASLYEQY
TRBJ2-1 | TRBV6-6 | ASSSAGTTHNEQF
TRBJ2-6 | TRBV6-2/TRBV6-3 | ASPSKYGAGANVLT
TRBJ2-5 | TRBV3-1 | ASSHTTVGY
TRBJ1-6 | TRBV6-2/TRBV6-3 | ASSYSISTATNSPLH
TRBJ1-1 | TRBV19 | ASRTTGAGWTEAF
TRBJ2-1 | TRBV20-1 | SAMTSGRAGEQF
TRBJ1-2 | TRBV4-1 | ASSQRSRDSGINYGYT
TRBJ1-2 | TRBV5-1 | ASSLASGKDGYT
TRBJ1-6 | TRBV6-1 | ASTDRGSNSPLH
TRBJ2-1 | TRBV20-1 | SARKPGLAYNEQF
TRBJ2-7 | TRBV29-1 | SARSVGSYEQY
TRBJ1-5 | TRBV4-2 | ASSQDSNSNQPQH
TRBJ2-7 | TRBV29-1 | SVVIRLLRVYEQY
TRBJ2-1 | TRBV3-1 | ASSEPGTDEQF
TRBJ1-6 | TRBV12-3/TRBV12-4 | ASSQGQPNSPLH
TRBJ2-1 | TRBV20-1 | SAATTSGGYNEQF
TRBJ2-2 | TRBV28 | AASGGANTGELF
TRBJ2-3 | TRBV3-1 | ASSRGVWEEGSDTQY
TRBJ2-1 | TRBV7-9 | ASLVAGGRDNEQF
TRBJ1-5 | TRBV5-5 | ASGGLPGDQPQH
TRBJ2-7 | TRBV7-3 | ASSHTGTSGYEQY
TRBJ1-3 | TRBV25-1 | ASSESPGSSGNTIY
TRBJ1-2 | TRBV7-2 | ASTGTGRQGYT
TRBJ2-7 | TRBV29-1 | SVETAYEQY
TRBJ2-1 | TRBV9 | ASSGQRETNYNEQF
TRBJ2-3 | TRBV5-1 | ASSLTQRREFLGDTQY
TRBJ2-1 | TRBV20-1 | SALRGQSSYNEQF
TRBJ1-2 | TRBV9 | ASSVGAGLYGYT
TRBJ2-1 | TRBV5-1 | ASSLALGVGEQF
TRBJ2-2 | TRBV5-1 | ASSERSNTGELF